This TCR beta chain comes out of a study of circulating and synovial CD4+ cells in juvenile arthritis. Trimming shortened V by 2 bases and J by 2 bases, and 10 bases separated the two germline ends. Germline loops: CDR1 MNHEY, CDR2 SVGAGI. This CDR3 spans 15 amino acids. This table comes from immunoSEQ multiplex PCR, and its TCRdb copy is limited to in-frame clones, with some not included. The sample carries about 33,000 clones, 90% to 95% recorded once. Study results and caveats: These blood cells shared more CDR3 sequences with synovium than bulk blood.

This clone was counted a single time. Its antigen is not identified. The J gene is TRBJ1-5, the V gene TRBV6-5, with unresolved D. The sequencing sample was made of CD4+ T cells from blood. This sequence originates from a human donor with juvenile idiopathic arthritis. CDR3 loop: CASSYDGSGNQPQHF. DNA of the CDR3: TGTGCCAGCAGTTACGACGGAAGCGGCAATCAGCCCCAGCATTTT.